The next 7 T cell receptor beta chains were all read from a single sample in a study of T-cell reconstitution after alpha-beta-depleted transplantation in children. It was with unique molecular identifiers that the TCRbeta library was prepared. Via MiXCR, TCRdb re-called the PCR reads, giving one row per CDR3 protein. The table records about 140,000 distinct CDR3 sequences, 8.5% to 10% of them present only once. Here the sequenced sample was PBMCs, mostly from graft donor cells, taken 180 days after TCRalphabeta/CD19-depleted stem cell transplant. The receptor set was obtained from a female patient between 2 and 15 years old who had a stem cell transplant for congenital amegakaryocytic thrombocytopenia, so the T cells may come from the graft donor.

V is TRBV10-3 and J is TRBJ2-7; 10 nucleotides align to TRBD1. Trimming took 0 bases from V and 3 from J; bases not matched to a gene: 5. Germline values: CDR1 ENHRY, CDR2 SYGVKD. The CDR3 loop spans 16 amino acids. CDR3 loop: CAISESDRGQYYEQYF. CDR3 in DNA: TGTGCCATCAGTGAGTCCGACAGGGGGCAATACTACGAGCAGTACTTC.

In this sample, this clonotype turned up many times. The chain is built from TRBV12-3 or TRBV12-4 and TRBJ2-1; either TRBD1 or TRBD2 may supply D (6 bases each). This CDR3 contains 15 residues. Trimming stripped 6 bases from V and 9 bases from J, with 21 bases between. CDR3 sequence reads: CASREGGSRVGEQFF. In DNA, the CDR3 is TGTGCCAGCAGGGAAGGGGGGTCCCGGGTTGGTGAGCAGTTCTTC.

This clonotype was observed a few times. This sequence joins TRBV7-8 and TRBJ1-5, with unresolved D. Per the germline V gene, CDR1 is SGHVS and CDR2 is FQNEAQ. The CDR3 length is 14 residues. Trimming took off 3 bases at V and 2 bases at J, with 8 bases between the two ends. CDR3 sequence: CASSLGVGNQPQHF. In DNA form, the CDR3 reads TGTGCCAGCAGCTTGGGCGTTGGCAATCAGCCCCAGCATTTT.

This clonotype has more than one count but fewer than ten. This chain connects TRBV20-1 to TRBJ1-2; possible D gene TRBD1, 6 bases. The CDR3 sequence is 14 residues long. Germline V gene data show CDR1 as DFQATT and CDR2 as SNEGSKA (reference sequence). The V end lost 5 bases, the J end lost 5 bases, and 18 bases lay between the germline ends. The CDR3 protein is CSAEIGGRTYGYTF. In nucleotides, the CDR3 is TGCAGTGCTGAAATAGGGGGTAGGACGTATGGCTACACCTTC.

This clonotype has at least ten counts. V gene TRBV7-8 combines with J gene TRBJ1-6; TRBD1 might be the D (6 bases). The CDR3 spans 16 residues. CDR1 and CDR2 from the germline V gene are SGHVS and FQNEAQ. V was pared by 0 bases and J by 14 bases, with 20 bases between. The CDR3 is CASSLAGGQQARALHF. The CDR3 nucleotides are TGTGCCAGCAGCTTAGCGGGCGGACAGCAGGCTCGGGCCCTCCACTTT.

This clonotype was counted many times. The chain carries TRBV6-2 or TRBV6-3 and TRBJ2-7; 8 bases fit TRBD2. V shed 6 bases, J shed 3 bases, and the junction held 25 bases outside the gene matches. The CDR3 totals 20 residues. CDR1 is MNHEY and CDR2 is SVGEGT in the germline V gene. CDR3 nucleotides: TGTGCCAGCAGCCACACCGATCCGGGACTAGTAAACTCTATGAACTACGAGCAGTACTTC. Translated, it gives CASSHTDPGLVNSMNYEQYF.

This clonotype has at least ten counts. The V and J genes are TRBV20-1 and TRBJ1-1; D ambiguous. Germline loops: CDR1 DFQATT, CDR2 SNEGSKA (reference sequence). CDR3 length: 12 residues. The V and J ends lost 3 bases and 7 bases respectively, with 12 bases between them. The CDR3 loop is CSASDILSEAFF. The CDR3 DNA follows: TGCAGTGCTAGTGACATCCTGAGTGAAGCTTTCTTT.